This entry is about one T cell receptor (beta chain). The TCR beta CDR3 regions underwent amplification from RNA transcripts. Second-round multiplex PCR came after first-round RT-PCR with HTBI primers. MiXCR, run by TCRdb on the multiplex PCR reads, gives a single entry per CDR3 protein. Of over a million distinct CDR3 sequences in the sample, 36% are singletons; the top ten hold over 8.5%. This entry belongs to a study of Graves' ophthalmopathy and Graves' hyperthyroidism. Each diagnosis was determined on the basis of clinical symptoms, serum thyroxine, TRAb, thyroid ultrasound and orbital computed tomography. The CDR3 spans 14 residues. CDR1 is SNHLY and CDR2 is FYNNEI in the germline V gene. The germline V and J ends were trimmed by 7 bases and 3 bases, with 15 bases remaining between them.

The V gene is TRBV2, the J gene TRBJ1-1; D is perhaps TRBD1 (5 bases). The receptor comes from an adult man with Graves' hyperthyroidism. Material: peripheral blood or thyroid tissue (not recorded which). The chain's CDR3 is CASKGTSGDTEAFF. The CDR3 coding sequence is TGTGCCAGCAAGGGGACTAGCGGGGACACTGAAGCTTTCTTT.